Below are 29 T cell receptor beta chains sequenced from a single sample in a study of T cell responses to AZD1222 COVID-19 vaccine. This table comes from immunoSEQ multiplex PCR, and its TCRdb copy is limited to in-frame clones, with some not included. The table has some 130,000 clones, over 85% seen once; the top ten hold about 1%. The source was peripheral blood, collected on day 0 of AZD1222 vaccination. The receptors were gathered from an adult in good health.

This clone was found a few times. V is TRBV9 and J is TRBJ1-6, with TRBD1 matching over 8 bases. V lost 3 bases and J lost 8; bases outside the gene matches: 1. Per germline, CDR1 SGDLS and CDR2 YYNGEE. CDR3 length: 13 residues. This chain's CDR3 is CASSGTGYSPLHF. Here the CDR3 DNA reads TGTGCCAGCAGCGGGACAGGGTATTCACCCCTCCACTTT.

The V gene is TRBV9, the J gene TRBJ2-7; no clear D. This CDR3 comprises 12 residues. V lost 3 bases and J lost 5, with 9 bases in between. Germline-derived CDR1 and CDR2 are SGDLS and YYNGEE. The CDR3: CASSAESDEQYF. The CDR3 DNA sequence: TGTGCCAGCAGCGCGGAGTCCGACGAGCAGTACTTC.

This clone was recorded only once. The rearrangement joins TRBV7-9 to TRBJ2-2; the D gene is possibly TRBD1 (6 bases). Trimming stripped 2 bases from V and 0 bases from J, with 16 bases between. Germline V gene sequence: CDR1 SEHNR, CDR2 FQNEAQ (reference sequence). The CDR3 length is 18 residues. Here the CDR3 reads CASSLYTRTDANTGELFF. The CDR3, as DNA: TGTGCCAGCAGCTTATATACAAGGACAGACGCGAACACCGGGGAGCTGTTTTTT.

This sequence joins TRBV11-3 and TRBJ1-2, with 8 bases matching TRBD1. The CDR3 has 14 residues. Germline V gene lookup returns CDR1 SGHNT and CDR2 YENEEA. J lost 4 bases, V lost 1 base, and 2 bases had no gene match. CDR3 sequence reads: CASSLAGGCYGYTF. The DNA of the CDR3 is TGTGCCAGCAGCTTAGCAGGGGGCTGCTATGGCTACACCTTC.

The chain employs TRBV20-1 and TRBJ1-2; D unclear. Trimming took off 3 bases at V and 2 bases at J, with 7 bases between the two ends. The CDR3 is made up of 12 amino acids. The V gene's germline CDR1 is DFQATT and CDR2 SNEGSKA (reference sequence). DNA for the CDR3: TGCAGTGCTAGTTCCCGGAACTATGGCTACACCTTC. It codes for CSASSRNYGYTF.

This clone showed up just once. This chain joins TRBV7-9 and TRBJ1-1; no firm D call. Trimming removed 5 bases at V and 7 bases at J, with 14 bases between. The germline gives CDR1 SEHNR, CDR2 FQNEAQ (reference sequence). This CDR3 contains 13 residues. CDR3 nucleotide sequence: TGTGCCAGCAGCCCGCCGCCGGGCAGTGAAGCTTTCTTT. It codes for CASSPPPGSEAFF. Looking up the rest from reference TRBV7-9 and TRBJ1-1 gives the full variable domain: DTGVSQNPRHKITKRGQNVTFRCDPISEHNRLYWYRQTLGQGPEFLTYFQNEAQLEKSRLLSDRFSAERPKGSFSTLEIQRTEQGDSAMYLCASSPPPGSEAFFGQGTRLTVV.

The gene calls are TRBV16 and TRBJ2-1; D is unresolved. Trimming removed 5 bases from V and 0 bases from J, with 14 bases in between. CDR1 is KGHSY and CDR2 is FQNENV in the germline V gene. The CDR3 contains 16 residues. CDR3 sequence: CASSNHIFSSYNEQFF. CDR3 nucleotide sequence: TGTGCCAGCAGCAACCATATATTTAGCTCCTACAATGAGCAGTTCTTC.

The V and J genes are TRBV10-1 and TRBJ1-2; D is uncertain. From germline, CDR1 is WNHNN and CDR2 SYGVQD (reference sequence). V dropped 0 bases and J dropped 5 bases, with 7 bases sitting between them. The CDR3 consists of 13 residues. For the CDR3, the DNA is TGCGCCAGCAGTGAGTCGGCGGATTATGGCTACACCTTC. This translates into CASSESADYGYTF.

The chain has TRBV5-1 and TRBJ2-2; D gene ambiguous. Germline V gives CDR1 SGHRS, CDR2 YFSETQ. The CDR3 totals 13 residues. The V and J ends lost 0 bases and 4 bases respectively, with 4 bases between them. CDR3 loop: CASSLASTGELFF. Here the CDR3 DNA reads TGCGCCAGCAGCTTGGCCAGCACCGGGGAGCTGTTTTTT.

CDR3 nucleotides: TGTGCCAGCAGTTACCGTCCGGGGACAGGAGAAAAAATGAGCAATCAGCCCCAGCATTTT. Its protein product is CASSYRPGTGEKMSNQPQHF. The chain uses TRBV6-2 or TRBV6-3 and TRBJ1-5, with 8 nucleotides matching TRBD1. This CDR3 is 20 amino acids long. V gave up 2 bases and J gave up 1 base; unmatched junction bases: 16. Germline CDR1 MNHEY, CDR2 SVGEGT.

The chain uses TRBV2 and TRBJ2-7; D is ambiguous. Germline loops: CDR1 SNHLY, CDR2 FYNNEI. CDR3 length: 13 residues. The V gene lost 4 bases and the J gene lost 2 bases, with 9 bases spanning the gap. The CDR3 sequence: CASSAGRAYEQYF. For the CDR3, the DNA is TGTGCCAGCAGTGCCGGCAGAGCCTACGAGCAGTACTTC. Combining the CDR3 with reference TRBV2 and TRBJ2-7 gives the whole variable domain EPEVTQTPSHQVTQMGQEVILRCVPISNHLYFYWYRQILGQKVEFLVSFYNNEISEKSEIFDDQFSVERPDGSNFTLKIRSTKLEDSAMYFCASSAGRAYEQYFGPGTRLTVT.

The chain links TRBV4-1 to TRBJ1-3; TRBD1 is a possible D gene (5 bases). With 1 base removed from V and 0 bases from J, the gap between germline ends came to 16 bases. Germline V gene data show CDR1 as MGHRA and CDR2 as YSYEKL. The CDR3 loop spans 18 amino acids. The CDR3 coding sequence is TGCGCCAGCAGCCAAGTACATGCAGGGCCGAGCTCTGGAAACACCATATATTTT. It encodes CASSQVHAGPSSGNTIYF.

The CDR3 DNA reads as TGTGCCAGCAGCTTAGTGGTGAGAACAACTGAAGCTTTCTTT. It codes for CASSLVVRTTEAFF. This chain connects TRBV11-2 to TRBJ1-1; D call uncertain. Looked up from germline, CDR1 is SGHAT and CDR2 is FQNNGV. The CDR3 has 14 amino acids. V was cut by 1 base and J by 5 bases, with 11 bases left in between. The full variable domain, its missing parts supplied by reference TRBV11-2 and TRBJ1-1, is EAGVAQSPRYKIIEKRQSVAFWCNPISGHATLYWYQQILGQGPKLLIQFQNNGVVDDSQLPKDRFSAERLKGVDSTLKIQPAKLEDSAVYLCASSLVVRTTEAFFGQGTRLTVV.

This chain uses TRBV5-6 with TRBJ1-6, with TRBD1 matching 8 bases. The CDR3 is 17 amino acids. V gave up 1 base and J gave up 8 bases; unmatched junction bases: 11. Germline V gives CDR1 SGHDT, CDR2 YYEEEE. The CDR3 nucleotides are TGTGCCAGCAGCTTGCGTAGGACAGGGACGGTTCATTCACCCCTCCACTTT. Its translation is CASSLRRTGTVHSPLHF.

The chain's CDR3 is CASGLVGQPNYGYTF. Here the CDR3 DNA reads TGTGCTAGTGGTTTGGTGGGACAGCCTAACTATGGCTACACCTTC. The chain carries TRBV12-5 and TRBJ1-2; 7 bases map to TRBD1. Per the germline V gene, CDR1 is LGHNT and CDR2 is FRNRAP. The CDR3 spans 15 residues. J lost 0 bases, V lost 0 bases, and 1 base had no gene match.

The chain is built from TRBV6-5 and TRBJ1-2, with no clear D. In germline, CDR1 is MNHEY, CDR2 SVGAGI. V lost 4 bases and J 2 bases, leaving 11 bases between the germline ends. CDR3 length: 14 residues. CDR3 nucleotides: TGTGCCAGCAGTTCGGCCCAAGAGAACTATGGCTACACCTTC. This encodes CASSSAQENYGYTF.

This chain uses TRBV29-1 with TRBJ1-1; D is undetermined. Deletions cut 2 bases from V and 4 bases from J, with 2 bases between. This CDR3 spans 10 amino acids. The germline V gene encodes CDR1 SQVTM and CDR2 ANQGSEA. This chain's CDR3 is CSVEITEAFF. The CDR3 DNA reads TGCAGCGTTGAAATCACTGAAGCTTTCTTT.

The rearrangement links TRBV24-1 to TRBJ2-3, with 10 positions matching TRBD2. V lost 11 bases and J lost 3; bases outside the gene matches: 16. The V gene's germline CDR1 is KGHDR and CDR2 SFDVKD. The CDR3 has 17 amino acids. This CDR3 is CAIRSPAGGPRTDTQYF. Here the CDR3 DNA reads TGTGCCATTAGGAGTCCAGCGGGGGGGCCAAGGACAGATACGCAGTATTTT.

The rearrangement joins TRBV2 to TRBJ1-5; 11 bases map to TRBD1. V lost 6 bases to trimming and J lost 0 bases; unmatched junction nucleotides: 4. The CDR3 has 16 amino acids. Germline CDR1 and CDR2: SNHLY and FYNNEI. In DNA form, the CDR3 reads TGTGCCAGCAGCTGGACAGGGGGCCGTAGCAATCAGCCCCAGCATTTT. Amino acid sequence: CASSWTGGRSNQPQHF.

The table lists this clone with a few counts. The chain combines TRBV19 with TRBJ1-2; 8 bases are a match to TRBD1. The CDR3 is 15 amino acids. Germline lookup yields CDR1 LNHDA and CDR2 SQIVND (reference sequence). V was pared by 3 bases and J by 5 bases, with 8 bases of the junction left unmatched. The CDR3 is CASSILAGGIYGYTF. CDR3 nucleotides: TGTGCCAGTAGTATCTTGGCAGGGGGCATTTATGGCTACACCTTC.

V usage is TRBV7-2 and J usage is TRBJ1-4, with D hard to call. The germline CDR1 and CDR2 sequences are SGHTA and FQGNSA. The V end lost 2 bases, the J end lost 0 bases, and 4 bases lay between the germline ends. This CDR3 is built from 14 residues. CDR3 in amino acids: CASSLSATNEKLFF. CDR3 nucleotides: TGTGCCAGCAGCTTATCTGCAACTAATGAAAAACTGTTTTTT.

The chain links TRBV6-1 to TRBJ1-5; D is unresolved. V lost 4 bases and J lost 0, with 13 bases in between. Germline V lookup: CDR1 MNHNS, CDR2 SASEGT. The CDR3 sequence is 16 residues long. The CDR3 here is CASSALSGYSNQPQHF. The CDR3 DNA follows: TGTGCCAGCAGTGCGCTATCAGGATATAGCAATCAGCCCCAGCATTTT.

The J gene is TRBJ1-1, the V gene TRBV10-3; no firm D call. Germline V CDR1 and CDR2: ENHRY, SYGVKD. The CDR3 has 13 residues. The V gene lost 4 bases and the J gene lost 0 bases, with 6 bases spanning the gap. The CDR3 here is CAISGKVNTEAFF. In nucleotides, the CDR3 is TGTGCCATCAGTGGGAAGGTGAACACTGAAGCTTTCTTT.

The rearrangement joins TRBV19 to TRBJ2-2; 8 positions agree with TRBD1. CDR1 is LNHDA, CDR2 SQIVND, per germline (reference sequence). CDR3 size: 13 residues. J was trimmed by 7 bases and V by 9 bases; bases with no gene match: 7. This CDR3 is CASDNRGNGELFF. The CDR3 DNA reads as TGTGCCAGCGATAACAGGGGGAACGGGGAGCTGTTTTTT.

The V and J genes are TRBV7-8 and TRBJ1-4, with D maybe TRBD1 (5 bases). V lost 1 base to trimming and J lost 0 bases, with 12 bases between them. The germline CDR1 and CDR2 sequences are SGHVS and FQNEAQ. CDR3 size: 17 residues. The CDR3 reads CASSLEGRVTTNEKLFF. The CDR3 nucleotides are TGTGCCAGCAGCTTAGAGGGGCGAGTTACAACTAATGAAAAACTGTTTTTT.

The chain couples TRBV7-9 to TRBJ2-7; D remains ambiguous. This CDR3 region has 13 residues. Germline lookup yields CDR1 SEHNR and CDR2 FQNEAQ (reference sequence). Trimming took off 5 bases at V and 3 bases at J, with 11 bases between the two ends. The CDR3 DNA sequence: TGTGCCAGCAGCCCCAGGACGGGCTACGAGCAGTACTTC. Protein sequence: CASSPRTGYEQYF.

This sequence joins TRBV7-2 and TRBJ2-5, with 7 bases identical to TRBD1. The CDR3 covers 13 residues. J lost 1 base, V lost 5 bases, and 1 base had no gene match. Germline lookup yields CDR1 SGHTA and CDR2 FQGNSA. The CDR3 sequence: CASSGQVQETQYF. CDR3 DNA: TGTGCCAGCAGCGGACAGGTCCAAGAGACCCAGTACTTC.

The CDR3 loop is CASSPGTGSYNEQFF. CDR3 nucleotides: TGTGCCAGCAGCCCCGGGACAGGCTCCTACAATGAGCAGTTCTTC. V is TRBV5-4 and J is TRBJ2-1, with 8 bases fitting TRBD1. The CDR3 is 15 amino acids. V lost 4 bases and J lost 0; bases outside the gene matches: 3. The germline V gene has CDR1 SGHNT and CDR2 YYREEE (reference sequence). Full variable domain (missing parts from reference TRBV5-4 and TRBJ2-1): ETGVTQSPTHLIKTRGQQVTLRCSSQSGHNTVSWYQQALGQGPQFIFQYYREEENGRGNFPPRFSGLQFPNYSSELNVNALELDDSALYLCASSPGTGSYNEQFFGPGTRLTVL.

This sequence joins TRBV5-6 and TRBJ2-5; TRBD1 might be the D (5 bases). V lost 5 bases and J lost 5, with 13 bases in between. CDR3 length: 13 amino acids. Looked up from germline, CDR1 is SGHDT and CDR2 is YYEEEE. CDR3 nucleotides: TGTGCCAGCAGTTCTGAAGGGGTGGAGACCCAGTACTTC. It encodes CASSSEGVETQYF.